The 23 T cell receptor beta chains reported below all come from one sample, sequenced in a study of naive CD8 T cells in extremely preterm neonates. Profiling relied on immunoSEQ multiplex PCR, and the TCRdb table lists in-frame clones only, not all of them. The sample has more than 4,500 clones, roughly 97% seen once. Cord blood came from elective full-term cesareans at 37-41 weeks without labor or membrane rupture. Material for sequencing was naive CD8+ T cells from cord blood. Source of these receptors: a newborn in good health.

The genes are TRBV7-9 and TRBJ2-5; D perhaps matches TRBD2 (6 bases). V shed 1 base and J shed 5 bases, with 11 bases lying between them. CDR1 is SEHNR, CDR2 FQNEAQ, per germline (reference sequence). This CDR3 is 14 amino acids long. The CDR3 region is CASSLVDGGETQYF. The DNA for the CDR3 is TGTGCCAGCAGCTTAGTAGATGGAGGGGAGACCCAGTACTTC.

V usage is TRBV9 and J usage is TRBJ2-1; 13 nucleotides agree with TRBD2. Germline V gives CDR1 SGDLS, CDR2 YYNGEE. Trimming at V came to 4 bases and at J to 6 bases, leaving 19 bases not matched to a gene. This CDR3 region has 20 residues. This chain's CDR3 is CASSSTGLAGEGGLANEQFF. The DNA of the CDR3 is TGTGCCAGCAGCTCAACCGGACTAGCGGGGGAAGGGGGCTTGGCCAATGAGCAGTTCTTC.

The chain carries TRBV7-9 and TRBJ1-2; 11 nucleotides match TRBD1. J lost 6 bases, V lost 1 base, and 7 bases had no gene match. Germline CDR1 and CDR2: SEHNR and FQNEAQ (reference sequence). The CDR3 has 16 amino acids. DNA of the CDR3: TGTGCCAGCAGCTTAGGTAAGGACAGGGGGCGCGATGGCTACACCTTC. As protein: CASSLGKDRGRDGYTF. Supplemented by reference TRBV7-9 and TRBJ1-2, the full variable domain reads DTGVSQNPRHKITKRGQNVTFRCDPISEHNRLYWYRQTLGQGPEFLTYFQNEAQLEKSRLLSDRFSAERPKGSFSTLEIQRTEQGDSAMYLCASSLGKDRGRDGYTFGSGTRLTVV.

The chain's CDR3 is CASSIGLSRELFF. The CDR3 DNA is TGTGCCAGTAGTATAGGACTCTCCAGGGAGCTGTTTTTT. The rearrangement uses TRBV19 and TRBJ2-2; D is unclear. The V end lost 1 base, the J end lost 9 bases, and 9 bases lay between the germline ends. Germline lookup yields CDR1 LNHDA and CDR2 SQIVND (reference sequence). CDR3 length: 13 amino acids.

The chain recombines TRBV28 with TRBJ2-1, with D uncertain. There are 14 residues in the CDR3. V was trimmed by 6 bases and J by 0 bases, leaving 9 bases between them. CDR1 and CDR2 from the germline V gene are MDHEN and SYDVKM. The CDR3 spells CASRATSSYNEQFF. The CDR3 nucleotides read TGTGCCAGCAGAGCGACGAGCTCCTACAATGAGCAGTTCTTC.

The V call is TRBV29-1, the J call TRBJ1-2; 7 positions agree with TRBD1. Germline assignment: CDR1 SQVTM and CDR2 ANQGSEA. The CDR3 length is 11 residues. V was pared by 8 bases and J by 7 bases, with 7 bases of the junction left unmatched. The CDR3 DNA follows: TGCAGCACTGACAGGGCGGGTGGCTACACCTTC. It yields the protein CSTDRAGGYTF.

The chain links TRBV12-5 to TRBJ2-6; a weak D match, TRBD1 (5 bases). V lost 1 base and J 2 bases, leaving 9 bases between the germline ends. Germline CDR1 LGHNT, CDR2 FRNRAP. This CDR3 contains 16 residues. The CDR3 sequence is CASGLEFRAGANVLTF. The CDR3 DNA reads TGTGCTAGTGGTTTGGAATTCAGGGCTGGGGCCAACGTCCTGACTTTC.

This sequence joins TRBV10-2 and TRBJ2-7; 7 positions agree with TRBD2. This CDR3 spans 15 amino acids. Germline V CDR1 and CDR2: WSHSY, SAAADI. The trim removed 0 bases at V and 2 bases at J, leaving 4 bases unmatched. In nucleotides, the CDR3 is TGCGCCAGCAGTGAGTCTACGGGAGGTACCTACGAGCAGTACTTC. It yields the protein CASSESTGGTYEQYF.

The genes are TRBV6-5 and TRBJ1-4; D unresolved. The ends were cut back, 2 bases at V and 10 bases at J, with 5 bases in the middle. The germline CDR1 and CDR2 sequences are MNHEY and SVGAGI. The CDR3 contains 11 residues. CDR3 sequence reads: CASSYEGKLFF. The CDR3, as DNA: TGTGCCAGCAGTTACGAGGGAAAACTGTTTTTT.

J is TRBJ2-3 and V is TRBV6-1, with D perhaps TRBD2 (5 bases). V lost 4 bases, J lost 1 base, and 9 bases lay in between. The CDR3 spans 14 residues. The V gene's germline CDR1 is MNHNS and CDR2 SASEGT. CDR3 sequence: CASSVWGGTDTQYF. In nucleotides, the CDR3 is TGTGCCAGCAGTGTCTGGGGAGGCACAGATACGCAGTATTTT.

The chain combines TRBV5-6 with TRBJ1-3; 7 positions agree with TRBD1. The CDR3 has 15 residues. Trimming at V came to 0 bases and at J to 6 bases, leaving 6 bases not matched to a gene. Germline CDR1 reads SGHDT; CDR2 reads YYEEEE. Here the CDR3 reads CASSLALDRPNTIYF. CDR3 nucleotide sequence: TGTGCCAGCAGCTTGGCCCTGGACAGGCCAAACACCATATATTTT.

This chain links TRBV27 with TRBJ1-5, with a possible D match to TRBD1 (5 bases). This CDR3 contains 13 residues. In germline, CDR1 is MNHEY, CDR2 SMNVEV (reference sequence). Between the trimmed V and J ends, which lost 3 bases and 2 bases, there was a span of 5 bases. The DNA of the CDR3 is TGTGCCAGCAGTTTCAGGGGCAATCAGCCCCAGCATTTT. It is translated as CASSFRGNQPQHF.

The chain couples TRBV30 to TRBJ1-2, with a tentative D call TRBD1 (5 bases). The CDR3 contains 12 residues. Trimming took off 4 bases at V and 4 bases at J, with 10 bases between the two ends. CDR1 GTSNPN and CDR2 SVGIG come from the germline V gene (reference sequence). In DNA, the CDR3 is TGTGCCTGGACAGGGCCGCTCTATGGCTACACCTTC. Residues: CAWTGPLYGYTF.

This chain connects TRBV27 to TRBJ2-3; D unclear. There are 12 residues in the CDR3. Trimming removed 4 bases at V and 2 bases at J, with 4 bases between. CDR1 is MNHEY and CDR2 is SMNVEV in the germline V gene (reference sequence). The chain's CDR3 is CASSSFTDTQYF. The CDR3 DNA is TGTGCCAGCAGTTCTTTCACAGATACGCAGTATTTT.

The V call is TRBV6-5, the J call TRBJ1-2, with 9 bases that match TRBD1. The CDR3 runs 15 residues. Germline values: CDR1 MNHEY, CDR2 SVGAGI. Germline trimming cut 2 bases from V and 4 bases from J; bases unmatched to any gene: 5. The CDR3 sequence is CASSYRGTGPYGYTF. CDR3 in DNA: TGTGCCAGCAGTTACCGGGGGACAGGGCCCTATGGCTACACCTTC.

V is TRBV4-1 and J is TRBJ2-2, with D uncertain. The CDR3 contains 14 residues. V was shortened by 1 base and J by 0 bases, with 3 bases between the two germline ends. Germline CDR1 is MGHRA and CDR2 is YSYEKL. The CDR3 spells CASSQVSNTGELFF. The CDR3 DNA is TGCGCCAGCAGCCAAGTCTCGAACACCGGGGAGCTGTTTTTT.

V is TRBV11-2 and J is TRBJ2-1; 12 nucleotides agree with TRBD2. The CDR3 is made up of 17 amino acids. Germline V gene lookup returns CDR1 SGHAT and CDR2 FQNNGV. Germline trimming cut 1 base from V and 4 bases from J; bases unmatched to any gene: 5. CDR3 nucleotide sequence: TGTGCCAGCAGCTTAGGGTTCGGGACTAGCGGGTACAATGAGCAGTTCTTC. This sequence encodes CASSLGFGTSGYNEQFF.

V is TRBV5-1 and J is TRBJ1-3; 8 bases are shared with TRBD1. CDR3 length: 15 amino acids. The V gene's germline CDR1 is SGHRS and CDR2 YFSETQ. The V segment lost 4 bases and the J segment 0 bases; nucleotides outside the gene matches: 3. The CDR3 bases are TGCGCCAGCAGCGAAGGGACAGGCTCTGGAAACACCATATATTTT. It codes for CASSEGTGSGNTIYF.

This clone was recorded only once. The chain uses TRBV19 and TRBJ2-7; 9 nucleotides line up with TRBD2. Germline V gene sequence: CDR1 LNHDA, CDR2 SQIVND (reference sequence). With 4 bases clipped from V and 2 bases from J, the junction kept 0 bases outside the gene matches. CDR3 length: 13 amino acids. The DNA of the CDR3 is TGTGCCAGTAGTACTAGCGGGACCTACGAGCAGTACTTC. Protein sequence: CASSTSGTYEQYF.

The genes are TRBV19 and TRBJ1-1; 11 bases are shared with TRBD1. CDR3 length equals 14 residues. In germline, CDR1 is LNHDA, CDR2 SQIVND (reference sequence). V was clipped by 3 bases and J by 4 bases; unmatched bases: 1. In DNA form, the CDR3 reads TGTGCCAGTAGTATGGGGACAGGGGGCACTGAAGCTTTCTTT. It is translated as CASSMGTGGTEAFF.

This clone came up once. CDR3 in DNA: TGTGCCAGCAGCCCGGACACTAACTATGGCTACACCTTC. It is translated as CASSPDTNYGYTF. The chain combines TRBV9 with TRBJ1-2; TRBD1 might be the D (5 bases). The germline V and J ends were trimmed by 4 bases and 0 bases, with 7 bases remaining between them. CDR3 size: 13 residues. In germline, CDR1 is SGDLS, CDR2 YYNGEE.

This clone has only one observation. This chain joins TRBV4-1 and TRBJ2-1, with TRBD2 matching over 10 bases. J lost 9 bases, V lost 0 bases, and 11 bases had no gene match. Per germline, CDR1 MGHRA and CDR2 YSYEKL. This CDR3 spans 17 amino acids. This CDR3 reads CASSQDFPLAGLGEQFF. The CDR3 nucleotides are TGCGCCAGCAGCCAAGATTTTCCACTAGCGGGGCTCGGTGAGCAGTTCTTC.

The chain has TRBV5-4 and TRBJ2-7; D is possibly TRBD1 (6 bases). The CDR3 is 15 residues long. Trimming took off 5 bases at V and 3 bases at J, with 18 bases between the two ends. CDR1 SGHNT and CDR2 YYREEE come from the germline V gene (reference sequence). In nucleotides, the CDR3 is TGTGCCAGCAGTATTACAGGGCGCCCAAACTACGAGCAGTACTTC. Residues: CASSITGRPNYEQYF.